These T cell receptor beta chains were read from a single sample in a study of OX40 agonist ivuxolimab in advanced cancers. Some clones are missing from TCRdb's copy, which holds only in-frame ones; the method was immunoSEQ multiplex PCR. The sample has 20,000 to 30,000 clones; 86% are singletons. The material was CD4+ or CD8+ T cells sorted from blood, obtained in a trial of the OX40 agonist ivuxolimab. These receptors were taken from an adult with an advanced solid tumor such as melanoma, head and neck, liver or kidney cancer. The conserved cysteine and the conserved F or W are not part of the CDR3 here. Fields, in order: J gene, CDR3 length, V gene, CDR3 protein.

TRBJ2-7 | 9 | TRBV19 | ASSLRGEQY
TRBJ2-1 | 13 | TRBV13 | ASNSPSGSYNEQF
TRBJ2-1 | 13 | TRBV29-1 | SVVPSGKVIDEQF
TRBJ2-7 | 13 | TRBV6-1 | ASSEAVNRAQEQY
TRBJ1-1 | 15 | TRBV13 | ASTGVGTGGGNTEAF
TRBJ2-2 | 16 | TRBV7-7 | ASSPSMLAVANTGELF
TRBJ2-7 | 13 | TRBV5-5 | ASTATGGTSYEQY
TRBJ2-7 | 12 | TRBV4-1 | ASSQDEGRYEQY
TRBJ2-2 | 9 | TRBV29-1 | SAHSAGELF
TRBJ1-6 | 10 | TRBV6-1 | ASSVPDNALH
TRBJ2-6 | 14 | TRBV4-1 | ASSQEGTSGANVLT
TRBJ2-5 | 13 | TRBV30 | AWDRLAGYQETQY
TRBJ2-7 | 12 | TRBV19 | ASSMASGTYEQY
TRBJ2-7 | 11 | TRBV28 | ASSTGSFYEQY
TRBJ2-7 | 12 | TRBV19 | ASSRDGQLYEQY
TRBJ2-2 | 15 | TRBV5-1 | ASSSGLAGVGTGELF
TRBJ2-7 | 14 | TRBV12-5 | ASGFTPAGTVYEQY
TRBJ2-1 | 11 | TRBV10-3 | AISESLGDEQF
TRBJ2-5 | 11 | TRBV10-1 | ASSGNYQETQY
TRBJ2-1 | 14 | TRBV5-1 | ASSSLYFSENNEQF
TRBJ2-5 | 10 | TRBV2 | ASSSTTETQY
TRBJ1-2 | 12 | TRBV30 | AWKSREGWYGYT
TRBJ2-7 | 13 | TRBV7-9 | ASSLRTGDNYEQY
TRBJ2-3 | 13 | TRBV10-2 | ASSESGGATDTQY
TRBJ2-4 | 16 | TRBV4-1 | ASSPGGEQGLAKNIQY
TRBJ2-1 | 13 | TRBV5-6 | ASSHYSGGANEQF
TRBJ1-1 | 12 | TRBV6-5 | ASRTGPLGTEAF